These 19 T cell receptor beta chains were sequenced from one sample in a study of blood T cell repertoires in COVID-19. Sequencing was performed with immunoSEQ multiplex PCR; in TCRdb, only in-frame clones are kept and a portion is missing. The profile covers 53,000 or so clones, with roughly nine tenths appearing a single time and 5.5% to 7.5% taken by the ten largest. Sequenced: peripheral blood. These receptors were taken from a man between 35 and 55 years old with acute or convalescent COVID-19.

The genes are TRBV3-1 (or the pseudogene TRBV3-2) and TRBJ2-1; 8 bases line up with TRBD1. This CDR3 spans 16 amino acids. The V segment lost 5 bases and the J segment 7 bases; nucleotides outside the gene matches: 13. The germline CDR1 and CDR2 sequences are LGHDT and YNNKEL (reference sequence). CDR3 residues: CASSLETGVLVNEQFF. CDR3 bases: TGTGCCAGCAGCTTAGAGACAGGGGTGTTGGTGAATGAGCAGTTCTTC.

This clone was counted a few times. The CDR3 DNA reads as TGTGCCAGCAGCCGACTAGAATACGAGCAGTACTTC. Its protein product is CASSRLEYEQYF. The chain uses TRBV12-3 or TRBV12-4 and TRBJ2-7, with D possibly TRBD2 on 6 matching bases. The CDR3 sequence is 12 residues long. The V gene lost 6 bases and the J gene lost 4 bases, with 10 bases spanning the gap.

V and J are TRBV11-3 and TRBJ2-3; maybe TRBD2 (6 bases). The germline gives CDR1 SGHNT, CDR2 YENEEA. This CDR3 has 11 amino acids. V gave up 5 bases and J gave up 6 bases, with 6 bases separating them. The CDR3 sequence is CASSREDTQYF. CDR3 coding DNA: TGTGCCAGCAGCCGGGAGGATACGCAGTATTTT.

V gene TRBV5-1 combines with J gene TRBJ2-4; no clear D. Germline V gene lookup returns CDR1 SGHRS and CDR2 YFSETQ. This CDR3 contains 15 residues. V was pared by 0 bases and J by 0 bases, with 7 bases between. The CDR3 nucleotides read TGCGCCAGCAGCTTGGGAGATTTAGCCAAAAACATTCAGTACTTC. Translating it yields CASSLGDLAKNIQYF.

For the CDR3, the DNA is TGCAGCGTACGCAGGGGGCTTCACAATGAGCAGTTCTTC. It yields the protein CSVRRGLHNEQFF. V is TRBV29-1 and J is TRBJ2-1, with 8 positions matching TRBD1. The CDR3 runs to 13 residues. V lost 6 bases and J lost 5; bases outside the gene matches: 6. Germline values: CDR1 SQVTM, CDR2 ANQGSEA.

This chain uses TRBV2 with TRBJ1-1; D not resolved. The CDR3 sequence is 13 residues long. V was shortened by 5 bases and J by 5 bases, with 12 bases between the two germline ends. In germline, CDR1 is SNHLY, CDR2 FYNNEI. The CDR3 DNA reads as TGTGCCAGCAGTAGAAACCCCAGGACTGAAGCTTTCTTT. Translated: CASSRNPRTEAFF.

The chain is built from TRBV19 and TRBJ2-7; 8 nucleotides align to TRBD2. Unmatched junction bases numbered 7, after V lost 3 bases and J lost 6 bases. The CDR3 contains 14 residues. The V gene's germline CDR1 is LNHDA and CDR2 SQIVND (reference sequence). The CDR3 loop reads CASSITREAGEQYF. The DNA for the CDR3 is TGTGCCAGTAGTATTACGCGGGAGGCGGGCGAGCAGTACTTC.

V usage is TRBV6-5 and J usage is TRBJ1-2, with 7 bases that match TRBD1. The trim removed 6 bases at V and 4 bases at J, leaving 5 bases unmatched. From germline, CDR1 is MNHEY and CDR2 SVGAGI. CDR3 length: 13 residues. This chain's CDR3 is CASRTGIGYGYTF. The CDR3 bases are TGTGCCAGCAGGACAGGGATCGGCTATGGCTACACCTTC.

Here the CDR3 DNA reads TGTGCCAGCAGTTTATCACAGGCGTACGAGCAGTACTTC. Amino acid sequence: CASSLSQAYEQYF. The genes are TRBV27 and TRBJ2-7, with TRBD1 as a possible D gene (5 bases). CDR1 and CDR2 (germline): MNHEY, SMNVEV (reference sequence). This CDR3 comprises 13 residues. V was trimmed by 0 bases and J by 4 bases, leaving 7 bases between them.

The rearrangement links TRBV11-3 to TRBJ2-3, with D maybe TRBD2 (6 bases). V was cut by 1 base and J by 5 bases, with 13 bases left in between. This CDR3 spans 15 amino acids. The germline gives CDR1 SGHNT, CDR2 YENEEA. CDR3 amino acids: CASSLGRRGGDTQYF. CDR3 DNA: TGTGCCAGCAGCTTAGGGCGGAGGGGTGGAGATACGCAGTATTTT.

The V call is TRBV24-1, the J call TRBJ1-5; D is unresolved. This CDR3 comprises 15 residues. Trimming took off 4 bases at V and 0 bases at J, with 9 bases between the two ends. The germline CDR1 and CDR2 sequences are KGHDR and SFDVKD. The CDR3 DNA follows: TGTGCCACCAGTGACCAGACTAATAGCAATCAGCCCCAGCATTTT. Translating it yields CATSDQTNSNQPQHF.

This chain joins TRBV5-1 and TRBJ1-3, with D possibly matching TRBD1 (5 bases). CDR3 size: 14 residues. The germline V gene encodes CDR1 SGHRS and CDR2 YFSETQ. V lost 4 bases and J 10 bases, leaving 18 bases between the germline ends. DNA of the CDR3: TGCGCCAGCAGCCCGGGCCAGGGCCAAGGGACCATATATTTT. This encodes CASSPGQGQGTIYF.

The rearrangement uses TRBV27 and TRBJ1-6; TRBD1 matches 9 bases. CDR1 MNHEY and CDR2 SMNVEV come from the germline V gene (reference sequence). This CDR3 has 15 amino acids. Unmatched junction bases numbered 11, after V lost 7 bases and J lost 10 bases. The CDR3 DNA is TGTGCCAGCACTTTCAGGACAGGGGCGAACTCACCCCTCCACTTT. Encoded protein: CASTFRTGANSPLHF.

The chain has TRBV30 and TRBJ1-1, with D unresolved. With 0 bases removed from V and 1 base from J, the gap between germline ends came to 12 bases. CDR3 length: 15 residues. CDR1 GTSNPN and CDR2 SVGIG come from the germline V gene (reference sequence). The CDR3 sequence is CAWSVGGLSNTEAFF. CDR3 nucleotide sequence: TGTGCCTGGAGTGTAGGAGGGCTCTCGAACACTGAAGCTTTCTTT.

J is TRBJ1-1 and V is TRBV10-2; D remains unclear. V was clipped by 9 bases and J by 6 bases, with 14 bases between them. The CDR3 spans 12 residues. CDR1 is WSHSY and CDR2 is SAAADI in the germline V gene. In DNA form, the CDR3 reads TGCGCCAGTGGAGAGGGAAGGGCTGAAGCTTTCTTT. It codes for CASGEGRAEAFF.

This chain links TRBV11-2 with TRBJ1-2; tentative D call: TRBD1 (5 bases). CDR1 is SGHAT, CDR2 FQNNGV, per germline. CDR3 length equals 15 residues. V was clipped by 0 bases and J by 4 bases, with 12 bases between them. The chain's CDR3 is CASSLDPGRAYGYTF. CDR3 coding DNA: TGTGCCAGCAGCTTAGACCCCGGCAGGGCCTATGGCTACACCTTC.

The rearrangement links TRBV6-2 or TRBV6-3 to TRBJ1-2; 7 positions agree with TRBD1. The CDR3 is 14 residues long. V gave up 2 bases and J gave up 8 bases; unmatched junction bases: 8. The V gene's germline CDR1 is MNHEY and CDR2 SVGEGT. The CDR3 DNA reads as TGTGCCAGCAGTTACCAAGGGGGCGCGATCGGCTACACCTTC. This codes for CASSYQGGAIGYTF.

J is TRBJ2-1 and V is TRBV24-1; TRBD1 matches 7 bases. The V segment lost 1 base and the J segment 8 bases; nucleotides outside the gene matches: 10. Per germline, CDR1 KGHDR and CDR2 SFDVKD. The CDR3 consists of 16 residues. CDR3 in amino acids: CATSDFWTRQGDEQFF. CDR3 sequence (DNA): TGTGCCACCAGTGATTTTTGGACCCGCCAGGGGGATGAGCAGTTCTTC.

The chain is built from TRBV4-2 and TRBJ1-4; TRBD1 might be the D (6 bases). V was cut by 1 base and J by 4 bases, with 13 bases left in between. The CDR3 length is 16 residues. In germline, CDR1 is LGHNA, CDR2 YNFKEQ. CDR3 sequence: CASSQVLGQINEKLFF. CDR3 bases: TGTGCCAGCAGCCAAGTTCTCGGACAGATTAATGAAAAACTGTTTTTT.